The 6 T cell receptor beta chains below come from one sample, sequenced in a study of beta chain features in type 1 diabetes. Whole-study findings and limits: TCRB CDR3s were moderately but significantly shorter in Type 1 diabetes patients in all four CD4+ subsets.

Their target antigens are unknown. Expressed TCRB transcripts were sequenced after all isolated RNA was converted to cDNA. Assay: immunoSEQ multiplex PCR; the TCRdb copy retains only in-frame clones and omits some. The sample consists of over 150,000 clones, about a tenth of them appearing once. The specimen sequenced was central memory CD4+ T cells from blood. Receptors were obtained from a man aged 30 to 39 with type 1 diabetes.

This clone has a handful of counts. The chain is built from TRBV7-9 and TRBJ1-1; maybe TRBD1 (5 bases). The ends were cut back, 7 bases at V and 1 base at J, with 7 bases in the middle. This CDR3 has 12 amino acids. Germline CDR1 reads SEHNR; CDR2 reads FQNEAQ (reference sequence). CDR3 sequence reads: CASKGWNTEAFF. CDR3 DNA sequence: TGTGCCAGCAAGGGGTGGAACACTGAAGCTTTCTTT.

The V gene is TRBV9, the J gene TRBJ2-5; 8 bases map to TRBD2. The CDR3 loop spans 16 amino acids. Germline trimming cut 0 bases from V and 4 bases from J; bases unmatched to any gene: 8. Germline-derived CDR1 and CDR2 are SGDLS and YYNGEE. This CDR3 is CASSVGPGGWGETQYF. The DNA for the CDR3 is TGTGCCAGCAGCGTAGGTCCGGGAGGGTGGGGAGAGACCCAGTACTTC.

This clone has only a few counts. The V and J genes are TRBV5-6 and TRBJ2-5, with a possible D match to TRBD1 (6 bases). CDR1 SGHDT and CDR2 YYEEEE come from the germline V gene. Trimming took 4 bases from V and 5 from J, leaving 18 bases between them. The CDR3 is 15 amino acids. The CDR3 loop reads CASSALNRARETQYF. Here the CDR3 DNA reads TGTGCCAGCAGCGCCCTAAACAGGGCTCGGGAGACCCAGTACTTC. Full variable domain (rest looked up from reference TRBV5-6 and TRBJ2-5): DAGVTQSPTHLIKTRGQQVTLRCSPKSGHDTVSWYQQALGQGPQFIFQYYEEEERQRGNFPDRFSGHQFPNYSSELNVNALLLGDSALYLCASSALNRARETQYFGPGTRLLVL.

This clone was observed a handful of times. This chain uses TRBV28 with TRBJ2-3, with D maybe TRBD2 (6 bases). This CDR3 has 14 residues. CDR1 and CDR2 from the germline V gene are MDHEN and SYDVKM. With 3 bases removed from V and 1 base from J, the gap between germline ends came to 8 bases. The CDR3 DNA follows: TGTGCCAGCAGTTTTAGCGGTCGCACAGATACGCAGTATTTT. Protein sequence: CASSFSGRTDTQYF. Full variable domain (rest looked up from reference TRBV28 and TRBJ2-3): DVKVTQSSRYLVKRTGEKVFLECVQDMDHENMFWYRQDPGLGLRLIYFSYDVKMKEKGDIPEGYSVSREKKERFSLILESASTNQTSMYLCASSFSGRTDTQYFGPGTRLTVL.

The rearrangement links TRBV7-2 to TRBJ2-1, with a possible D match to TRBD1 (7 bases). Deletions cut 1 base from V and 12 bases from J, with 16 bases between. Germline V gene lookup returns CDR1 SGHTA and CDR2 FQGNSA. CDR3 length equals 14 residues. CDR3 sequence (DNA): TGTGCCAGCAGCTTAGGGACAGGAGGGAAGGGGCAGTTCTTC. Translating it yields CASSLGTGGKGQFF.

This CDR3 reads CASSRRPLGGDTQYF. The CDR3 DNA sequence: TGTGCCAGCAGCCGTCGGCCCTTAGGGGGAGATACGCAGTATTTT. This rearrangement joins TRBV7-2 to TRBJ2-3, with D maybe TRBD1 (6 bases). The CDR3 sequence is 15 residues long. V shed 5 bases and J shed 5 bases, with 17 bases lying between them. The germline V gene encodes CDR1 SGHTA and CDR2 FQGNSA.